These 2 T cell receptor beta chains were sequenced from one sample in a study of blood T cell repertoires in COVID-19 (dated by TCRdb to the early 2020s). Libraries were prepared through the immunoSEQ multiplex PCR assay. This is the immuneACCESS table as TCRdb keeps it, with only in-frame sequences that have V and J called. A part of the clones is gone; compared with another copy, unresolved V genes explain less than half, and the rest is unexplained. This sample gives more than 250,000 clones in total; roughly 87% of them show up just once. The top ten hold over 0.55% of the sample. The sample consisted of peripheral blood. These receptors originate from a human donor in a cohort sampled during active COVID-19.

The chain is built from TRBV7-9 and TRBJ2-2; TRBD1 matches 7 bases. Germline V lookup: CDR1 SEHNR, CDR2 FQNEAQ (reference sequence). This CDR3 contains 19 residues. Germline trimming cut 0 bases from V and 6 bases from J; bases unmatched to any gene: 16. The chain's CDR3 is CASSLALLKGRGRAGELFF. The CDR3 region has the DNA TGTGCCAGCAGCTTAGCGCTGCTCAAGGGAAGGGGGCGAGCCGGGGAGCTGTTTTTT.

The chain carries TRBV7-9 and TRBJ1-5; D is unresolved. This CDR3 comprises 13 residues. With 1 base removed from V and 6 bases from J, the gap between germline ends came to 7 bases. Germline CDR1 SEHNR, CDR2 FQNEAQ (reference sequence). The CDR3: CASSLDPGQPQHF. The CDR3 DNA sequence: TGTGCCAGCAGCTTAGACCCCGGTCAGCCCCAGCATTTT.